A selection of T cell receptor beta chains follows, all from one sample in a study of blood T cell repertoires in COVID-19. Measured with immunoSEQ multiplex PCR; TCRdb has only the in-frame clones, and not every one. Of some 30,000 clones detected, approximately 83% appear once; the ten largest clones hold about 25%. The source material was peripheral blood. The receptors stem from a man in his 70s with active COVID-19. Both conserved end residues are part of each CDR3. Each record gives: clone size, J gene, V gene, D gene, CDR3 DNA, CDR3 protein. A D gene is named only where the DNA matches it firmly. Size tells how often a clone was seen (once, few, many) or the class of an expanded clone, and some rows leave it out.

>NA|TRBJ2-6|TRBV9|TRBD2
TGTGCCAGCAGCCCTAGCGGGGCTGGGGCCAACGTCCTGACTTTC
CASSPSGAGANVLTF
>NA|TRBJ1-4|TRBV9|NA
TGTGCCAGCAGTACCGGACACGTTAATGAAAAACTGTTTTTT
CASSTGHVNEKLFF
>NA|TRBJ1-4|TRBV7-9|TRBD1
TGTGCCAGCAGCTTAGGTTCGGGGACAGGGGCCGGGACTAATGAAAAACTGTTTTTT
CASSLGSGTGAGTNEKLFF
>NA|TRBJ2-6|TRBV7-8|TRBD1
TGTGCCAGCAGTCGGACAGGGGGCGCGGCAGGGGCCAACGTCCTGACTTTC
CASSRTGGAAGANVLTF
>NA|TRBJ1-2|TRBV30|TRBD1
TGTGCCTGCCCCGGGACAGGTGACGGCTACACCTTC
CACPGTGDGYTF
>NA|TRBJ2-1|TRBV27|TRBD1
TGTGCCAGCAGGCCCGGGACAGGGGGACTGGCTGAGCAGTTCTTC
CASRPGTGGLAEQFF
>NA|TRBJ1-2|TRBV11-2|NA
TGTGCCAGCAGCTTAGGGACAGTCTATGGCTACACCTTC
CASSLGTVYGYTF
>NA|TRBJ1-6|TRBV6-5|TRBD1
TGTGCCAGCAGTCGGGACAGGGGCTTAGGGGGGCCCCTCCACTTT
CASSRDRGLGGPLHF
>NA|TRBJ1-1|TRBV20-1|NA
TGCAGCTACAGGGAGAACACTGAAGCTTTCTTT
CSYRENTEAFF
>NA|TRBJ1-4|TRBV28|NA
TGTGCCAGCAGTTCCTCTGAGAACCCTTACTTT
CASSSSENPYF
>NA|TRBJ1-6|TRBV9|NA
TGTGCCAGCAGCGTAGGGGGCGTTAGCAATTCACCCCTCCACTTT
CASSVGGVSNSPLHF
>NA|TRBJ2-5|TRBV28|TRBD1
TGTGCCAGCACGAGGGGGCTGGAGACCCAGTACTTC
CASTRGLETQYF
>NA|TRBJ1-1|TRBV2|NA
TGTGCCAGCAGTCCGCAGGGGTTTGGTGAAGCTTTCTTT
CASSPQGFGEAFF
>NA|TRBJ2-4|TRBV11-1|TRBD1
TGTGCCAGCAGCGCTGGACAGGTTACCAAAAACATTCAGTACTTC
CASSAGQVTKNIQYF
>NA|TRBJ1-1|TRBV6-5|NA
TGTGCCACCTCGACCGTATTAGACTTGAACACTGAAGCTTTCTTT
CATSTVLDLNTEAFF
>NA|TRBJ2-4|TRBV24-1|NA
TGTGCCACCAGTGCGGCAGGGGGACTGAACATTCAGTACTTC
CATSAAGGLNIQYF
>few|TRBJ2-5|TRBV24-1|NA
TGTGCCACCAGTGATTTTGTGCAGGGGCGGGAGACCCAGTACTTC
CATSDFVQGRETQYF
>NA|TRBJ1-6|TRBV7-2|NA
TGTGCCAGCAGCCGGGGGAGGCCGACCAATTCACCCCTCCACTTT
CASSRGRPTNSPLHF
>NA|TRBJ2-7|TRBV27|NA
TGTGCCAGCAGTTTCACTTTGGCGGGCGAGCAGTACTTC
CASSFTLAGEQYF
>NA|TRBJ2-5|TRBV28|NA
TGTGCCAGCAGTTTTTTTGGGGCTTCGTCTGAGACCCAGTACTTC
CASSFFGASSETQYF
>NA|TRBJ1-2|TRBV5-4|NA
TGTGCCAGCAGCTCAAGGACAGAAGCTAACTATGGCTACACCTTC
CASSSRTEANYGYTF
>NA|TRBJ2-3|TRBV18|NA
TGTGCCAGCTCACCCCATGCGGGGACCACAGATACGCAGTATTTT
CASSPHAGTTDTQYF
>NA|TRBJ2-3|TRBV11-1|NA
TGTGCCAGCAACCTGGCAGGAGCGGGTACGCAGTATTTT
CASNLAGAGTQYF
>once|TRBJ2-1|TRBV4-1|TRBD2
TGCGCCAGCAGCCAAGAGGGACTAGCGGGAGGTGAACAGTTCTTC
CASSQEGLAGGEQFF
>NA|TRBJ2-7|TRBV5-5|NA
TGTGCCAGCAGCCCCCGAGGGGGCGAGCAGTACTTC
CASSPRGGEQYF
>NA|TRBJ1-6|TRBV7-9|NA
TGTGCCAGCAGCTCGGACATCTTTAATTCACCCCTCCACTTT
CASSSDIFNSPLHF
>NA|TRBJ1-4|TRBV11-2|NA
TGTGCCAGCAGCTTAGACAAAGATCGCTTCAGGGGCCAGTTGCTGTTTTTT
CASSLDKDRFRGQLLFF
>NA|TRBJ2-7|TRBV18|TRBD2
TGTGCCAGCCGATCCGGGGCTAGCGGGGGGTCCTACGAGCAGTACTTC
CASRSGASGGSYEQYF
>NA|TRBJ1-6|TRBV6-6|TRBD1
TGTGCCAGCAGTTTAGGGACAGCTGAGTATTCACCCCTCCACTTT
CASSLGTAEYSPLHF
>NA|TRBJ1-4|TRBV11-2|TRBD1
TGTGCCAGCAGCCCTTCCCGGACAGGGCATGAAAAACTGTTTTTT
CASSPSRTGHEKLFF
>NA|TRBJ2-5|TRBV6-2/TRBV6-3|NA
TGTGCCAGCAGTCCCGGAGGGACGGGCTCCCAAGAGACCCAGTACTTC
CASSPGGTGSQETQYF
>NA|TRBJ1-1|TRBV18|NA
TGTGCCAGCTCACCACCGAGGACACGGAACACTGAAGCTTTCTTT
CASSPPRTRNTEAFF
>NA|TRBJ1-5|TRBV7-2|NA
TGTGCCAGCAGCTTAAGGCAGGGATCCCAGCCCCAGCATTTT
CASSLRQGSQPQHF
>few|TRBJ1-5|TRBV10-3|TRBD1
TGTGCCATCAGTGTGGCAGGGGGTAATCAGCCCCAGCATTTT
CAISVAGGNQPQHF